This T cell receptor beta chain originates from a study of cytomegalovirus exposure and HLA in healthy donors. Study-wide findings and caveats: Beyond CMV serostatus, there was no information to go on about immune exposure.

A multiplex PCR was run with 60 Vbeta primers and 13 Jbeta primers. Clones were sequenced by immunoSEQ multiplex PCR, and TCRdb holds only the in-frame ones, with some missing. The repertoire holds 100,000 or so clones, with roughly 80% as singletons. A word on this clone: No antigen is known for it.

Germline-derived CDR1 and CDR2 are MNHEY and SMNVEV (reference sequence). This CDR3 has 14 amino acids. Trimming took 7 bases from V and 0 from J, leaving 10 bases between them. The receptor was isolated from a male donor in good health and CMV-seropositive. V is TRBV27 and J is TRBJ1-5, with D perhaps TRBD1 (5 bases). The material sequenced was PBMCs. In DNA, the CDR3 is TGTGCCAGCAATTTCCAGGGTAGCAATCAGCCCCAGCATTTT. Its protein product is CASNFQGSNQPQHF.